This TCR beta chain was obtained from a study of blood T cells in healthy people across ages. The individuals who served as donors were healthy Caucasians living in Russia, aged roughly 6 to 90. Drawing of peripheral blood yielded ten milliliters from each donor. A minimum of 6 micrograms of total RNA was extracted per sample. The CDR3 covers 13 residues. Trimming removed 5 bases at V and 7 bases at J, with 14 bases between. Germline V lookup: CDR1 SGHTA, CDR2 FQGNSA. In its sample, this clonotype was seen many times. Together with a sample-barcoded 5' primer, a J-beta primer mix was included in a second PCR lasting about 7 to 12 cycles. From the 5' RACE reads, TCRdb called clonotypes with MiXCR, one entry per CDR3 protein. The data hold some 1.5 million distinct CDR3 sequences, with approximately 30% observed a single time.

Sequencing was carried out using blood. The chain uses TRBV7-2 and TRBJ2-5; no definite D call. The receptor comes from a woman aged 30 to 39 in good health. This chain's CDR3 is CASSGQTPGTQYF. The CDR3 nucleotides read TGTGCCAGCAGCGGTCAAACCCCAGGGACCCAGTACTTC.